A single sample gave rise to the 23 T cell receptor beta chains below, sequenced in a study of cytomegalovirus exposure and HLA in healthy donors. Clones were read by immunoSEQ multiplex PCR, and TCRdb kept only the in-frame ones, dropping some. Of around 250,000 clones detected, about 90% appear once; the ten largest clones hold 3.1%. Material for sequencing was PBMCs. The receptors shown here come from a woman aged 30 to 39 in good health and CMV-seronegative.

V gene TRBV18 combines with J gene TRBJ2-7; 8 bases align to TRBD2. Germline V lookup: CDR1 KGHSH, CDR2 LQKENI. V dropped 2 bases and J dropped 3; count of bases not matched to a gene: 0. The CDR3 is made up of 13 amino acids. This CDR3 is CASSPSGSYEQYF. CDR3 coding DNA: TGTGCCAGCTCACCAAGCGGGAGCTACGAGCAGTACTTC.

This chain connects TRBV28 to TRBJ2-5; possibly TRBD2 for D (6 bases). CDR3 size: 14 residues. The V gene lost 6 bases and the J gene lost 4 bases, with 15 bases spanning the gap. From germline, CDR1 is MDHEN and CDR2 SYDVKM. In DNA, the CDR3 is TGTGCCAGCAGGGAGGGTGGTGGGGGAGAGACCCAGTACTTC. It yields the protein CASREGGGGETQYF.

This chain connects TRBV7-9 to TRBJ2-5; 7 nucleotides align to TRBD2. CDR3 size: 16 residues. The junction had 8 bases not matched to a gene; V was cut back by 4 bases and J by 0 bases. Germline values: CDR1 SEHNR, CDR2 FQNEAQ (reference sequence). CDR3 bases: TGTGCCAGCAGCTCCAGACTAGCCCGAGACCAAGAGACCCAGTACTTC. As protein: CASSSRLARDQETQYF.

The J gene is TRBJ2-1, the V gene TRBV14; D gene uncertain. Germline-derived CDR1 and CDR2 are SGHDN and FVKESK. CDR3 length: 17 residues. The V and J ends lost 0 bases and 3 bases respectively, with 15 bases between them. In nucleotides, the CDR3 is TGTGCCAGCAGCCAAGAGCCAGGCAGACTGAACTACAATGAGCAGTTCTTC. Residues: CASSQEPGRLNYNEQFF.

The chain uses TRBV4-1 and TRBJ2-7; D is unresolved. From germline, CDR1 is MGHRA and CDR2 YSYEKL. V lost 3 bases, J lost 6 bases, and 18 bases lay in between. This CDR3 is 15 amino acids long. CDR3 DNA sequence: TGCGCCAGCAGCCACACAACCGCCTCCACCGGCGAGCAGTACTTC. This encodes CASSHTTASTGEQYF.

The chain joins TRBV10-2 to TRBJ2-3; D is uncertain. Germline CDR1 and CDR2: WSHSY and SAAADI. The CDR3 has 14 residues. V was pared by 3 bases and J by 3 bases, with 10 bases between. The CDR3 region has the DNA TGCGCCAGCAGTGATAGGGCTCTAACAGATACGCAGTATTTT. Residues: CASSDRALTDTQYF.

The gene calls are TRBV7-9 and TRBJ1-5, with D perhaps TRBD1 (6 bases). The CDR3 sequence is 14 residues long. Deletions cut 2 bases from V and 3 bases from J, with 8 bases between. CDR1 and CDR2 (germline): SEHNR, FQNEAQ (reference sequence). The CDR3 coding sequence is TGTGCCAGCAGCTTATCAGGGGCCAATCAGCCCCAGCATTTT. The encoded protein is CASSLSGANQPQHF.

The chain combines TRBV5-1 with TRBJ1-4; TRBD1 is a possible D gene (5 bases). V was shortened by 4 bases and J by 3 bases, with 10 bases between the two germline ends. The CDR3 runs 14 residues. Looked up from germline, CDR1 is SGHRS and CDR2 is YFSETQ. The chain's CDR3 is CASSVGGSNEKLFF. In DNA, the CDR3 is TGCGCCAGCAGCGTCGGGGGTTCTAATGAAAAACTGTTTTTT.

The gene calls are TRBV7-3 and TRBJ2-1, with TRBD2 matching 9 bases. This CDR3 is built from 15 residues. The J segment lost 0 bases and the V segment lost 6 bases, leaving 3 bases of the junction unmatched. Germline V gene sequence: CDR1 SGHTA, CDR2 FQGTGA. The CDR3 bases are TGTGCCAGCAGTTCGACTAGCGGCTCCTACAATGAGCAGTTCTTC. Its protein product is CASSSTSGSYNEQFF.

This clone is a singleton in its sample. The chain carries TRBV25-1 and TRBJ2-1, with a tentative D call TRBD1 (6 bases). Trimming removed 8 bases from V and 0 bases from J, with 11 bases in between. This CDR3 region has 14 residues. Germline CDR1 MGHDK, CDR2 SYGVNS. Here the CDR3 DNA reads TGTGCCAGCTCCGGACAGCTCTCCTACAATGAGCAGTTCTTC. Protein product: CASSGQLSYNEQFF. Complete variable domain (other parts from reference TRBV25-1 and TRBJ2-1): EADIYQTPRYLVIGTGKKITLECSQTMGHDKMYWYQQDPGMELHLIHYSYGVNSTEKGDLSSESTVSRIRTEHFPLTLESARPSHTSQYLCASSGQLSYNEQFFGPGTRLTVL.

The rearrangement uses TRBV11-2 and TRBJ2-3; D possibly uses TRBD1 or TRBD2 (5 bases each). The germline V gene encodes CDR1 SGHAT and CDR2 FQNNGV. V lost 5 bases and J lost 6, with 18 bases in between. The length of the CDR3 is 15 residues. CDR3: CASSRGPNSDDTQYF. The CDR3 region has the DNA TGTGCCAGCAGCCGGGGCCCAAACTCGGACGATACGCAGTATTTT.

The V call is TRBV4-3, the J call TRBJ2-7; TRBD1 agrees at 10 bases. V gave up 0 bases and J gave up 4 bases; unmatched junction bases: 12. This CDR3 is built from 18 residues. Germline V CDR1 and CDR2: LGHNA, YSLEER. CDR3 loop: CASSQEVMTRQGAYEQYF. CDR3 nucleotide sequence: TGCGCCAGCAGCCAAGAGGTAATGACGAGACAGGGGGCATACGAGCAGTACTTC.

This sequence joins TRBV30 and TRBJ2-2, with D unclear. This CDR3 has 14 residues. The V end was cut by 1 base, the J end by 2 bases, with 8 bases between. Looked up from germline, CDR1 is GTSNPN and CDR2 is SVGIG (reference sequence). Here the CDR3 reads CAWSDRLNTGELFF. Here the CDR3 DNA reads TGTGCCTGGAGTGATCGCCTTAACACCGGGGAGCTGTTTTTT.

The chain employs TRBV28 and TRBJ2-2; D remains ambiguous. Germline CDR1 MDHEN, CDR2 SYDVKM. Trimming took off 7 bases at V and 2 bases at J, with 14 bases between the two ends. CDR3 length: 15 amino acids. The CDR3 nucleotides read TGTGCCAGCACCTCCCCCGGACCCAACACCGGGGAGCTGTTTTTT. This translates into CASTSPGPNTGELFF.

V usage is TRBV19 and J usage is TRBJ1-2; 7 nucleotides match TRBD1. Germline V lookup: CDR1 LNHDA, CDR2 SQIVND (reference sequence). V shed 5 bases, J shed 0 bases, and the junction held 3 bases outside the gene matches. The CDR3 covers 14 residues. The CDR3 DNA follows: TGTGCCAGTAGTGGGGACAGCTCTAACTATGGCTACACCTTC. Encoded protein: CASSGDSSNYGYTF. Variable domain in full (rest from reference TRBV19 and TRBJ1-2): DGGITQSPKYLFRKEGQNVTLSCEQNLNHDAMYWYRQDPGQGLRLIYYSQIVNDFQKGDIAEGYSVSREKKESFPLTVTSAQKNPTAFYLCASSGDSSNYGYTFGSGTRLTVV.

This chain uses TRBV10-2 with TRBJ2-7, with D tentatively TRBD1 (5 bases). CDR1 and CDR2 from the germline V gene are WSHSY and SAAADI. The CDR3 has 14 residues. V lost 4 bases and J lost 2, with 12 bases in between. The CDR3 spells CASSGGGLTYEQYF. DNA for the CDR3: TGCGCCAGCAGTGGGGGCGGATTGACCTACGAGCAGTACTTC.

This clone appeared a single time. The chain couples TRBV29-1 to TRBJ2-2; D gene ambiguous. The germline CDR1 and CDR2 sequences are SQVTM and ANQGSEA. This CDR3 contains 12 residues. The V end was cut by 4 bases, the J end by 7 bases, with 10 bases between. DNA for the CDR3: TGCAGCGTTGTAGACTGGGGCGGGGAGCTGTTTTTT. It encodes CSVVDWGGELFF.

DNA of the CDR3: TGTGCCACTCACTACAGGGGGGGCACAGATACGCAGTATTTT. It codes for CATHYRGGTDTQYF. The V call is TRBV5-4, the J call TRBJ2-3, with TRBD1 identical over 8 bases. Losses at the gene ends were 9 bases for V and 1 base for J; bases not matched to a gene: 7. Germline V CDR1 and CDR2: SGHNT, YYREEE (reference sequence). This CDR3 has 14 amino acids. Full variable domain (rest looked up from reference TRBV5-4 and TRBJ2-3): ETGVTQSPTHLIKTRGQQVTLRCSSQSGHNTVSWYQQALGQGPQFIFQYYREEENGRGNFPPRFSGLQFPNYSSELNVNALELDDSALYLCATHYRGGTDTQYFGPGTRLTVL.

The genes are TRBV15 and TRBJ2-1; D gene uncertain. The CDR3 length is 13 residues. Germline V gene lookup returns CDR1 LNHNV and CDR2 YYDKDF (reference sequence). The V end was cut by 8 bases, the J end by 4 bases, with 12 bases between. This CDR3 is CATSLSPYNEQFF. CDR3 DNA: TGTGCCACCTCACTATCTCCGTACAATGAGCAGTTCTTC.

The chain recombines TRBV7-6 with TRBJ2-5, with a tentative D call TRBD1 (6 bases). This CDR3 spans 16 amino acids. V was shortened by 2 bases and J by 2 bases, with 15 bases between the two germline ends. The germline CDR1 and CDR2 sequences are SGHVS and FNYEAQ. CDR3 in amino acids: CASSLHGGPGQETQYF. CDR3 bases: TGTGCCAGCAGCTTACATGGGGGCCCCGGGCAAGAGACCCAGTACTTC.

This chain connects TRBV4-2 to TRBJ2-7; TRBD2 agrees at 7 bases. Trimming cost V 1 base and J 7 bases; bases outside gene matches: 7. Per the germline V gene, CDR1 is LGHNA and CDR2 is YNFKEQ. The CDR3 has 14 residues. The CDR3, as DNA: TGTGCCAGCAGCCAAGCCGGACTCGGGGGGGAGCAGTACTTC. Encoded protein: CASSQAGLGGEQYF.

This clone occurred once. V gene TRBV27 combines with J gene TRBJ2-5, with TRBD2 matching 7 bases. The CDR3 is made up of 15 amino acids. CDR1 and CDR2 (germline): MNHEY, SMNVEV (reference sequence). V gave up 6 bases and J gave up 5 bases; unmatched junction bases: 12. CDR3 amino acids: CASSAWGGNRETQYF. Written as DNA, the CDR3 is TGTGCCAGCAGCGCCTGGGGAGGGAATCGGGAGACCCAGTACTTC.

CDR3 nucleotides: TGCGCCAGCAGCCAAGATGACGGGAGTCCCTACGAGCAGTACTTC. Protein sequence: CASSQDDGSPYEQYF. The gene calls are TRBV4-3 and TRBJ2-7; D is perhaps TRBD2 (6 bases). Trimming cost V 0 bases and J 2 bases, with 11 bases left between them. The CDR3 is made up of 15 amino acids. Germline V gives CDR1 LGHNA, CDR2 YSLEER.